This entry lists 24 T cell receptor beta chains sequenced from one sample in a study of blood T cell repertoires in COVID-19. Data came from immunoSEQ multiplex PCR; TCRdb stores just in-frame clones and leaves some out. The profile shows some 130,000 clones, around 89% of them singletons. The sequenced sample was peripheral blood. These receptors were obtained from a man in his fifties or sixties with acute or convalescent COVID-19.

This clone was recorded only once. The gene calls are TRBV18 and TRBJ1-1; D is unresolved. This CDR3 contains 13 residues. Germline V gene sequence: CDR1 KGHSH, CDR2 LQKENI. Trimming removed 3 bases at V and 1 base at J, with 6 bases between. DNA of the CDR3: TGTGCCAGCTCACCCCACACGAACACTGAAGCTTTCTTT. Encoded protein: CASSPHTNTEAFF.

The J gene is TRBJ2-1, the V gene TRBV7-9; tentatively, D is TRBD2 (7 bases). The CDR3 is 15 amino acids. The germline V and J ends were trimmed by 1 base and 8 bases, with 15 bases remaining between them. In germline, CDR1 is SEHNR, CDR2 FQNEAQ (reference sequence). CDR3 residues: CASSLGAGAEDEQFF. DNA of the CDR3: TGTGCCAGCAGCTTAGGGGCGGGGGCCGAGGATGAGCAGTTCTTC.

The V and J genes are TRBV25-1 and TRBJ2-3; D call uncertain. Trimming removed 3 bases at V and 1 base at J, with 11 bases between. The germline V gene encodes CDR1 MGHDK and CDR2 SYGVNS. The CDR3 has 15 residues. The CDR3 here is CASSDGVGGTDTQYF. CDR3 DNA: TGTGCCAGCAGTGACGGCGTAGGAGGCACAGATACGCAGTATTTT.

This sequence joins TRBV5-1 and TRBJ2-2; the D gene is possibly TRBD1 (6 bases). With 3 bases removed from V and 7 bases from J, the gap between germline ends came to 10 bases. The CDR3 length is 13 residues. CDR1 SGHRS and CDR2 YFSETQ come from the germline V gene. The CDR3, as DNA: TGCGCCAGCAGCTCAGGGGAAAGCGGGGAGCTGTTTTTT. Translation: CASSSGESGELFF. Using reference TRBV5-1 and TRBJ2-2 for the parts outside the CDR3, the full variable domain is KAGVTQTPRYLIKTRGQQVTLSCSPISGHRSVSWYQQTPGQGLQFLFEYFSETQRNKGNFPGRFSGRQFSNSRSEMNVSTLELGDSALYLCASSSGESGELFFGEGSRLTVL.

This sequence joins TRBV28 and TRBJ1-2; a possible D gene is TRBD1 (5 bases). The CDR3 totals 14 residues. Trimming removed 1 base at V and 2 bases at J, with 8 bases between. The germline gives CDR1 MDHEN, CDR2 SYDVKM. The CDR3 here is CASSLSGRNYGYTF. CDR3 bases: TGTGCCAGCAGTTTATCAGGGCGGAACTATGGCTACACCTTC.

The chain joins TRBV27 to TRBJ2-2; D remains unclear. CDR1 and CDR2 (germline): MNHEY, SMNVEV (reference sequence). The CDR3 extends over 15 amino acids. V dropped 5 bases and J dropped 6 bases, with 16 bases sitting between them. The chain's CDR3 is CASSLRTGVPGELFF. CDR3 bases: TGTGCCAGCAGTCTGCGAACCGGAGTTCCCGGGGAGCTGTTTTTT.

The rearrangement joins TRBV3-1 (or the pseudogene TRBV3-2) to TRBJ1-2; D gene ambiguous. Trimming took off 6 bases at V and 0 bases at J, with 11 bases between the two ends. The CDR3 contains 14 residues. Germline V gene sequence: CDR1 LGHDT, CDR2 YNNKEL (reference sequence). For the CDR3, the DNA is TGTGCCAGCAGACAGCAGGAGGCTAACTATGGCTACACCTTC. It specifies CASRQQEANYGYTF.

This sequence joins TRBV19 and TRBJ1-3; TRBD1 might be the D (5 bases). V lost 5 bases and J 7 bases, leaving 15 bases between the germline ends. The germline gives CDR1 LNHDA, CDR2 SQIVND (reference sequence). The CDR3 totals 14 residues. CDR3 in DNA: TGTGCCAGTAGTCCTAGACAGTCTCGGAACACCATATATTTT. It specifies CASSPRQSRNTIYF.

CDR3 sequence (DNA): TGTGCCAGCAGAACCATGGGGGGAAACGAGCAGTACTTC. It specifies CASRTMGGNEQYF. The V gene is TRBV2, the J gene TRBJ2-7; tentatively, D is TRBD2 (6 bases). V lost 6 bases and J 5 bases, leaving 14 bases between the germline ends. This CDR3 is 13 amino acids long. The germline CDR1 and CDR2 sequences are SNHLY and FYNNEI.

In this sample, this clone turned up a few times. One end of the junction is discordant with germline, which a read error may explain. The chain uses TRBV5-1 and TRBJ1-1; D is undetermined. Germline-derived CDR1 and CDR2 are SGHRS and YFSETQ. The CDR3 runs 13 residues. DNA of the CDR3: TGCGCCAGCAGAACTACCCTGGCTCTTGAACCTTTCTTT. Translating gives CASRTTLALEPFF.

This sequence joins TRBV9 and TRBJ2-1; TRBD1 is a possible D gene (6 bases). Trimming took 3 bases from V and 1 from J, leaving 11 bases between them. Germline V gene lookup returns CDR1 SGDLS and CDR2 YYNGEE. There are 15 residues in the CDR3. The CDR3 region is CASSAQGLSYNEQFF. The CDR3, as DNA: TGTGCCAGCAGCGCACAGGGTTTGTCCTACAATGAGCAGTTCTTC. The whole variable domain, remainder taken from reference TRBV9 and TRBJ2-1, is DSGVTQTPKHLITATGQRVTLRCSPRSGDLSVYWYQQSLDQGLQFLIQYYNGEERAKGNILERFSAQQFPDLHSELNLSSLELGDSALYFCASSAQGLSYNEQFFGPGTRLTVL.

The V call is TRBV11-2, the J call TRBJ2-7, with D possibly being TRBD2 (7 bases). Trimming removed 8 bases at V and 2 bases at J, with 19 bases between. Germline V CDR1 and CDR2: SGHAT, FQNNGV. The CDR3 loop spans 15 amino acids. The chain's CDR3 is CASSRESGGPYEQYF. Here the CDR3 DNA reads TGTGCCAGCTCCCGGGAATCCGGGGGGCCCTACGAGCAGTACTTC.

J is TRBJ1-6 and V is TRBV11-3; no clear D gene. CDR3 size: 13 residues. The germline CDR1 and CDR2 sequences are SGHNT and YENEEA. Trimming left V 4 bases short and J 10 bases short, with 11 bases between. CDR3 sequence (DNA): TGTGCCAGCAGCTCCACCCCCCGGTCACCCCTCCACTTT. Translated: CASSSTPRSPLHF.

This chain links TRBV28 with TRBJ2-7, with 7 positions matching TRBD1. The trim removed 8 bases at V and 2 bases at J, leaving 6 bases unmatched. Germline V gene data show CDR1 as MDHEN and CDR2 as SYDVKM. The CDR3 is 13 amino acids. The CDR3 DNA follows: TGTGCCAGCTCAGAGGGGGCCCCCTACGAGCAGTACTTC. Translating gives CASSEGAPYEQYF.

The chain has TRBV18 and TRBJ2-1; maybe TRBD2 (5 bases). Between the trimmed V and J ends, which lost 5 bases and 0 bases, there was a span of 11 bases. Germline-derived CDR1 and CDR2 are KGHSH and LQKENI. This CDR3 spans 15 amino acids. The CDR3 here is CASSMEASSYNEQFF. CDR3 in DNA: TGTGCCAGCTCAATGGAGGCGAGCTCCTACAATGAGCAGTTCTTC.

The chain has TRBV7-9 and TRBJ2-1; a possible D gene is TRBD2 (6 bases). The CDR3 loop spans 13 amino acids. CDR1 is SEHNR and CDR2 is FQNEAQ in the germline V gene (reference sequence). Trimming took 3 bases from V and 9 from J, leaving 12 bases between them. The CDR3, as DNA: TGTGCCAGCAGCTTCACTACAGCGGGTGAGCAGTTCTTC. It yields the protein CASSFTTAGEQFF.

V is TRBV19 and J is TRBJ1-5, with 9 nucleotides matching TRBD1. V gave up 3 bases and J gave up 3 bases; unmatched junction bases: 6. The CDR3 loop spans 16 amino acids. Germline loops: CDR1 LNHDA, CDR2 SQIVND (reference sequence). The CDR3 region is CASSIEDRGYNQPQHF. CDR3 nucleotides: TGTGCCAGTAGTATCGAGGACAGGGGTTACAATCAGCCCCAGCATTTT.

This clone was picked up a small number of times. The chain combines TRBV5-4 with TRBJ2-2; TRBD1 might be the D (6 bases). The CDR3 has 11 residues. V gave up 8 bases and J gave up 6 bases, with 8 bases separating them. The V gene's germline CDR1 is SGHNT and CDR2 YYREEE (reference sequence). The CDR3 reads CASRGSGELFF. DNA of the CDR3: TGTGCCAGTAGGGGGTCCGGGGAGCTGTTTTTT.

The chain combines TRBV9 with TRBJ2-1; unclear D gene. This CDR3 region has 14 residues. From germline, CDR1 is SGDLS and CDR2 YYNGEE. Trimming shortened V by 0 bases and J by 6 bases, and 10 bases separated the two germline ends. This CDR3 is CASSVGAYGNEQFF. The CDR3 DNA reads TGTGCCAGCAGCGTAGGAGCATATGGCAATGAGCAGTTCTTC.

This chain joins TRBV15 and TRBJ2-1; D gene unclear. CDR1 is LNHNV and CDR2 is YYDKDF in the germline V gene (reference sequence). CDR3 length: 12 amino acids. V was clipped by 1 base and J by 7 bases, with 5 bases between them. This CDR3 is CATSRARNEQFF. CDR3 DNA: TGTGCCACCAGCAGAGCGAGGAATGAGCAGTTCTTC.

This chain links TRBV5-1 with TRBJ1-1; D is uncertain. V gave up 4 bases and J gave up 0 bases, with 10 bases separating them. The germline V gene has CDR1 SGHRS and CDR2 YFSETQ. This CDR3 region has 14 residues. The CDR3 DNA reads TGCGCCAGCAGCACTGGTGGTTTGAACACTGAAGCTTTCTTT. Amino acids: CASSTGGLNTEAFF.

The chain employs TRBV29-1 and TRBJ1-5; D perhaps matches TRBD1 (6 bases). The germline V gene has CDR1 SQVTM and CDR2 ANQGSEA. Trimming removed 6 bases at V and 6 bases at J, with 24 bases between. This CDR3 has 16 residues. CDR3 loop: CSVTWGGGAGSQPQHF. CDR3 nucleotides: TGCAGCGTAACCTGGGGCGGGGGCGCAGGAAGTCAGCCCCAGCATTTT.

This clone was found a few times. CDR3 in DNA: TGTGCCAGCAGCTTGTTAGGATGGAGTTCTTACGAGCAGTACTTC. This translates into CASSLLGWSSYEQYF. This chain joins TRBV5-6 and TRBJ2-7, with unresolved D. The V gene lost 1 base and the J gene lost 4 bases, with 15 bases spanning the gap. Germline CDR1 and CDR2: SGHDT and YYEEEE. The CDR3 extends over 15 amino acids.

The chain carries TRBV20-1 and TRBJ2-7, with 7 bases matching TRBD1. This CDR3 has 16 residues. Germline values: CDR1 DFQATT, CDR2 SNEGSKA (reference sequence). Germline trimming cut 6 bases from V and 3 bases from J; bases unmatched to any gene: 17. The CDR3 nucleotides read TGCAGTGCGAGTCGCCCTCTCGCCGGGACAGACTACGAGCAGTACTTC. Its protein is CSASRPLAGTDYEQYF.